This TCR beta chain stems from a study of metastatic and nonmetastatic thyroid tumors. This clone was observed at least ten times. The CDR3 contains 16 residues. Germline CDR1 LNHNV, CDR2 YYDKDF (reference sequence). V shed 6 bases and J 0 bases; nucleotides not matched to a gene: 6. With MiXCR, TCRdb called clones anew from the PCR reads. The sample includes just under 20,000 clones, 20% to 25% of them seen just once. All patients reached thyroid surgery having received no treatment beforehand. The receptor was derived from a male donor with papillary thyroid cancer or a benign thyroid nodule (not recorded which). Some clones in this sample may be carry-over from other donors' samples. The sequenced material came from tumor tissue. J is TRBJ1-3 and V is TRBV15; TRBD1 agrees at 9 bases. CDR3 in amino acids: CATREGQGHSGNTIYF. The CDR3 region has the DNA TGTGCCACCAGGGAGGGACAGGGCCACTCTGGAAACACCATATATTTT.